The clone carrying this TCR beta chain was seen many times. Antigen: not known. The CDR3 end lies 3 residues beyond the end of the read and is filled in from the germline J gene. This sample was included in a study of T cell clonality in common variable immunodeficiency. Study-wide findings and caveats: Fewer deletions and N-nucleotide insertions were reportedly seen in common variable immunodeficiency TCR beta sequences. Compared with healthy controls, CVID subjects showed increased TCRbeta clonality, mostly in about a third.

Each donor provided about 4.5 to 9 ml of heparinized whole blood. CVID and control samples used equivalent genomic DNA input. Method: immunoSEQ multiplex PCR; TCRdb's copy keeps in-frame clones and lacks some. This sample has 20,000 or so clones, each found more than once. Germline trimming cut 6 bases from V and 3 bases from J; bases unmatched to any gene: 10. Germline V gives CDR1 SNHLY, CDR2 FYNNEI. CDR3 size: 15 residues. The source is a human donor with common variable immunodeficiency. Source material: peripheral blood mononuclear cells. The chain combines TRBV2 with TRBJ2-7; 8 bases are shared with TRBD2. The DNA read from the CDR3 is TGTGCCAGCAGGGACCTTAGCGGGGCCGTCTACGAG. Translated, it gives CASRDLSGAVYE. The whole CDR3 protein is CASRDLSGAVYEQYF.